The entry that follows covers one TCR beta chain sequence. No antigen is known for it. Profiled with immunoSEQ multiplex PCR; TCRdb holds only in-frame clones, not every one. The sample consists of some 20,000 clones, roughly nine tenths of them appearing once. This record comes from a study of PD-1 blockade in classical Hodgkin lymphoma. Time point reported: cycle 4 day 1 (C4D1), after less than seven weeks of nivolumab. Each of the patients experienced relapse following autologous stem cell transplantation, and their brentuximab vedotin exposure differed. The authors enriched CD8+ T cells from thawed PBMCs via magnetic negative selection. Complete response, partial response or progressive disease was each patient's best response. Study-level points and caveats: Complete responders had baseline diversity similar to newly diagnosed patients. Possibly reflecting disease activity or prior therapy, repertoire differences have causes that remain undefined.

The germline V and J ends were trimmed by 1 base and 5 bases, with 12 bases remaining between them. CDR1 is SGHRS and CDR2 is YFSETQ in the germline V gene. CDR3 length: 14 amino acids. The starting material was CD8+ T cells from blood, obtained before the fourth cycle of nivolumab. The TCR originated in a human donor with classical Hodgkin lymphoma. The gene calls are TRBV5-1 and TRBJ1-1, with D perhaps TRBD1 (6 bases). In nucleotides, the CDR3 is TGCGCCAGCAGCTTGTTACAGGGTGTGACTGAAGCTTTCTTT. It translates to CASSLLQGVTEAFF.